One and the same sample provided the 2 T cell receptor beta chains below, sequenced in a study of post-analysis software for immune sequencing data. Regarding the study as a whole: There were about five TRBV segments more frequent in patients than controls, and TRBV5-6, TRBV5-1 and TRBV20-1 were among them.

Unique molecular identifiers were built into the TCR beta cDNA libraries. Each CDR3 protein gets one entry after TCRdb re-called the PCR reads with MiXCR. Of about 400,000 distinct CDR3 sequences listed, approximately 38% are singletons. What these receptors recognize is not known. Sequenced material: blood. These receptors were obtained from a girl aged 5-17 years with multiple sclerosis.

The rearrangement joins TRBV29-1 to TRBJ1-2; the D gene is possibly TRBD1 (5 bases). V shed 4 bases and J shed 4 bases, with 10 bases lying between them. This CDR3 region has 12 residues. Looked up from germline, CDR1 is SQVTM and CDR2 is ANQGSEA. CDR3 residues: CSVAFQGYGYTF. The CDR3 DNA is TGCAGCGTTGCGTTCCAGGGCTATGGCTACACCTTC.

The chain links TRBV10-3 to TRBJ2-3; tentative D call: TRBD2 (5 bases). Trimming took off 0 bases at V and 2 bases at J, with 30 bases between the two ends. This CDR3 region has 22 residues. Germline loops: CDR1 ENHRY, CDR2 SYGVKD. The CDR3 bases are TGTGCCATCAGTGAGTCCTTAGCTAGGACTGTAAAACGCCCTCTTTACACAGATACGCAGTATTTT. Protein product: CAISESLARTVKRPLYTDTQYF.